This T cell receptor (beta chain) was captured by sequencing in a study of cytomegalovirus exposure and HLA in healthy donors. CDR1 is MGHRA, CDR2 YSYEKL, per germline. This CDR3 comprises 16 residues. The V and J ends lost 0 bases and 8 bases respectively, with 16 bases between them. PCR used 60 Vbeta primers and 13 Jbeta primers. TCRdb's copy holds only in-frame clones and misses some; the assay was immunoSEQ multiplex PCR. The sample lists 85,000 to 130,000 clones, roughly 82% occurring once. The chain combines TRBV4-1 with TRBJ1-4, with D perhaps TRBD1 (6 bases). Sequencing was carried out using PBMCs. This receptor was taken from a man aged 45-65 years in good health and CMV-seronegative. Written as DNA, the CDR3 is TGCGCCAGCAGCCAAGATGGGGCAGGGGAGAGAGAAAAACTGTTTTTT. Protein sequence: CASSQDGAGEREKLFF.